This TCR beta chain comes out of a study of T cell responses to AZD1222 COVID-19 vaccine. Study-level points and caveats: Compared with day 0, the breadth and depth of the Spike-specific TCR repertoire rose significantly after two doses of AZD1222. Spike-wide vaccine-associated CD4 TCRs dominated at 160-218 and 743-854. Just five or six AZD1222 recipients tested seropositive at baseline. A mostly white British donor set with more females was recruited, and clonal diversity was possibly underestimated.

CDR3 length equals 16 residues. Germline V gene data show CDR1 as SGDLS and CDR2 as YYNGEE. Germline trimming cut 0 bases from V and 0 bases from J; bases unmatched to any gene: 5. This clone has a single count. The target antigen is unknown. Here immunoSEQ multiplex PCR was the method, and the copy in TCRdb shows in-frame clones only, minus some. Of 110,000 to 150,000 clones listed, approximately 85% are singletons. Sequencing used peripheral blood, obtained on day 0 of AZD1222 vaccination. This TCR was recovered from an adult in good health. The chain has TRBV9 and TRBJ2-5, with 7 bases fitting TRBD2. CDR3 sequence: CASSVGQGGYQETQYF. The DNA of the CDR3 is TGTGCCAGCAGCGTAGGGCAGGGAGGGTACCAAGAGACCCAGTACTTC.